This TCR beta chain is from a study of identical twins. The CDR3 runs 20 residues. The trim removed 5 bases at V and 3 bases at J, leaving 18 bases unmatched. Each CDR3 protein is one row after TCRdb ran MiXCR on the 5' RACE reads. Among a few hundred thousand distinct CDR3 sequences listed, over 5.5% were seen once. This clonotype was seen repeatedly, ten times or more. These same data were also listed under a study on T cells expressing NK-cell markers. In that study: It was sorted CD3+CD56-NKG2C+, CD3+CD56+NKG2C- and CD3+CD56+NKG2C+ T cells that provided the TCR beta repertoires. Eight donors were sequenced, seven testing HCMV-seropositive and one testing seronegative. In several experiments, an anti-gamma-delta TCR antibody restricted sorting to alpha-beta TCR T cells.

The rearrangement joins TRBV12-3 or TRBV12-4 to TRBJ2-2; TRBD2 matches at 10 bases. Sequenced: CD8+ T cells sorted from blood. This clonotype was sampled from a woman younger than 35 in good health. CDR3 sequence reads: CASSPRMSGRALLDTGELFF. The CDR3, as DNA: TGTGCCAGCAGTCCCCGGATGAGCGGGAGGGCCTTATTGGACACCGGGGAGCTGTTTTTT.